These 10 T cell receptor beta chains came from one sample sequenced in a study of T cell changes during pregnancy in multiple sclerosis (dated by TCRdb to between 2019 and 2020). Preparation of the library involved the immunoSEQ multiplex PCR assay. The immuneACCESS repertoire file appears here via TCRdb, limited to in-frame rearrangements. These files lack a portion of the clones; in checked studies, under half of the deficit traces to unresolved V genes, and the cause of the others is not known. The sample yields under 80,000 clones; 94% were counted once. The ten largest make up about 0.5% of the sample. Sample: peripheral blood, taken in the third trimester of pregnancy. The receptors originated from a female donor with multiple sclerosis, enrolled in a pregnancy study.

This clone was counted a single time. The gene calls are TRBV5-1 and TRBJ2-6; the D is unclear. V lost 6 bases and J 0 bases, leaving 10 bases between the germline ends. Germline CDR1 is SGHRS and CDR2 is YFSETQ. This CDR3 has 15 amino acids. The CDR3: CASTPLSSGANVLTF. CDR3 DNA sequence: TGCGCCAGCACCCCCCTCAGCTCTGGGGCCAACGTCCTGACTTTC.

The chain links TRBV7-7 to TRBJ2-1; 7 nucleotides agree with TRBD2. The CDR3 totals 17 residues. Germline V gene lookup returns CDR1 SSHAT and CDR2 FNYEAQ (reference sequence). The V segment lost 2 bases and the J segment 8 bases; nucleotides outside the gene matches: 15. CDR3 amino acids: CASSLYNGLADWDEQFF. The CDR3 DNA sequence: TGTGCCAGCAGCTTATATAATGGGCTAGCGGATTGGGATGAGCAGTTCTTC.

The V and J genes are TRBV6-6 and TRBJ1-5; the match to TRBD1 covers 7 bases. The CDR3 is 14 amino acids. Germline CDR1 MNHNY, CDR2 SVGAGI (reference sequence). Trimming at V came to 3 bases and at J to 2 bases, leaving 1 base not matched to a gene. The CDR3 DNA reads as TGTGCCAGCAGTTATCAGGGGGGCAATCAGCCCCAGCATTTT. It encodes CASSYQGGNQPQHF.

V gene TRBV5-6 combines with J gene TRBJ1-2; TRBD1 is a possible D gene (5 bases). With 1 base removed from V and 1 base from J, the gap between germline ends came to 11 bases. This CDR3 spans 15 amino acids. Looked up from germline, CDR1 is SGHDT and CDR2 is YYEEEE. The CDR3 nucleotides read TGTGCCAGCAGCTTGCCCTCAGGGTTTAACTATGGCTACACCTTC. Encoded protein: CASSLPSGFNYGYTF.

V and J are TRBV2 and TRBJ2-7; D may be TRBD1 (10 bases). Germline loops: CDR1 SNHLY, CDR2 FYNNEI. V lost 7 bases and J 6 bases, leaving 28 bases between the germline ends. The CDR3 has 17 residues. The CDR3 nucleotides are TGTGCCAGCAACACCCTGGCGGGAGGGACAGGGGCCTCCGAGCAGTACTTC. Amino acid sequence: CASNTLAGGTGASEQYF.

This chain links TRBV7-2 with TRBJ2-3; 11 bases match TRBD2. From germline, CDR1 is SGHTA and CDR2 FQGNSA. The CDR3 totals 15 residues. J gave up 2 bases and V 5 bases, and 3 bases lay outside the gene matches. Written as DNA, the CDR3 is TGTGCCAGCAGCCGTAGCGGGGGGGTCACAGATACGCAGTATTTT. Protein: CASSRSGGVTDTQYF.

This chain links TRBV7-2 with TRBJ2-6; 7 bases are a match to TRBD1. The CDR3 extends over 15 amino acids. The trim removed 5 bases at V and 3 bases at J, leaving 4 bases unmatched. Per the germline V gene, CDR1 is SGHTA and CDR2 is FQGNSA. CDR3 nucleotides: TGTGCCAGCAGCCCGACAGGGTTTGGGGCCAACGTCCTGACTTTC. It specifies CASSPTGFGANVLTF.

The CDR3 here is CASSRLAGLDEQFF. The CDR3 nucleotides are TGTGCCAGCAGTCGACTAGCGGGTTTAGATGAGCAGTTCTTC. This rearrangement joins TRBV6-5 to TRBJ2-1; 10 nucleotides align to TRBD2. Germline assignment: CDR1 MNHEY and CDR2 SVGAGI. The CDR3 sequence is 14 residues long. V was clipped by 5 bases and J by 8 bases; unmatched bases: 6.

The rearrangement links TRBV7-2 to TRBJ2-1; 15 bases fit TRBD2. This CDR3 comprises 15 residues. Germline-derived CDR1 and CDR2 are SGHTA and FQGNSA. V lost 5 bases and J lost 9; bases outside the gene matches: 5. The CDR3 region has the DNA TGTGCCAGCAGCCGGGGACTAGCGGGGGGCGGTGAGCAGTTCTTC. It encodes CASSRGLAGGGEQFF.

The chain has TRBV30 and TRBJ1-1; D unresolved. This CDR3 is built from 12 residues. V gave up 2 bases and J gave up 5 bases, with 9 bases separating them. Germline V gene sequence: CDR1 GTSNPN, CDR2 SVGIG (reference sequence). In DNA, the CDR3 is TGTGCCTGGAGTTCCGGAGTAACTGAAGCTTTCTTT. Its protein is CAWSSGVTEAFF.